A selection of T cell receptor beta chains follows, all from one sample in a study of shared T cell receptors in the human thymus. Produced via immunoSEQ multiplex PCR; TCRdb's table is partial and in-frame only. The data show hundreds of thousands of clones, around 87% seen once. This sample also appeared in a second study, on human thymus T cells.

Material for sequencing was thymocytes. All receptors derive from a boy in the first two years of life with a congenital heart defect. Each CDR3 is given with its conserved first and last residue. A D gene is named only where the DNA matches it firmly. Size is stated for part of the rows, as once, few or many counts, or as a class when the clone is expanded.

>TRBJ1-1|NA|NA|TRBV9
CASSVEGRGDSEAFF
TGTGCCAGCAGCGTAGAGGGCAGGGGAGACTCTGAAGCTTTCTTT
>TRBJ1-5|NA|NA|TRBV19
CASSSSSNQPQHF
TGTGCCAGTAGTTCGTCCAGCAATCAGCCCCAGCATTTT
>TRBJ2-3|TRBD2|NA|TRBV12-5
CASERLAGTDTQYF
TGTGCTAGTGAAAGGCTAGCGGGAACAGATACGCAGTATTTT
>TRBJ2-1|NA|NA|TRBV4-3
CASSQLDKSSYNEQFF
TGCGCCAGCAGCCAACTCGACAAGAGCTCCTACAATGAGCAGTTCTTC
>TRBJ2-3|TRBD2|NA|TRBV11-3
CASSLGRLAGMGDTQYF
TGTGCCAGCAGCTTAGGCAGACTAGCGGGGATGGGAGATACGCAGTATTTT
>TRBJ1-2|NA|NA|TRBV14
CASSHPLLPYGYTF
TGTGCCAGCAGCCATCCTCTCCTACCCTATGGCTACACCTTC
>TRBJ1-2|TRBD1|once|TRBV28
CASRSGTANGYTF
TGTGCCAGCAGGTCCGGGACAGCCAATGGCTACACCTTC
>TRBJ2-1|TRBD2|NA|TRBV5-1
CASSFDLSGEGNEQFF
TGCGCCAGCAGCTTTGACCTAAGCGGGGAGGGGAATGAGCAGTTCTTC
>TRBJ1-5|NA|NA|TRBV4-1
CASSQDQFLSNQPQHF
TGCGCCAGCAGCCAAGATCAGTTTTTGAGCAATCAGCCCCAGCATTTT
>TRBJ1-2|NA|NA|TRBV27
CASSFQTGTPRGYTF
TGTGCCAGCAGTTTCCAGACTGGGACTCCCCGGGGCTACACCTTC
>TRBJ1-5|NA|NA|TRBV28
CASIGRDKYQPQHF
TGTGCCAGCATAGGTAGGGACAAATATCAGCCCCAGCATTTT
>TRBJ2-3|NA|NA|TRBV28
CASSFQGSTDTQYF
TGTGCCAGCAGTTTTCAGGGTAGCACAGATACGCAGTATTTT
>TRBJ2-5|TRBD2|NA|TRBV4-2
CASSPLQRGGARETQYF
TGTGCCAGCAGCCCGTTACAGCGCGGGGGGGCGAGAGAGACCCAGTACTTC
>TRBJ2-5|TRBD1|once|TRBV7-6
CASSNRDRGQETQYF
TGTGCCAGCAGCAACCGGGACAGGGGGCAAGAGACCCAGTACTTC
>TRBJ2-1|TRBD1|NA|TRBV28
CASSSGTGQANEQFF
TGTGCCAGCAGTTCGGGGACAGGGCAGGCCAATGAGCAGTTCTTC
>TRBJ1-2|TRBD1|NA|TRBV4-1
CASSQDKDRGYGYTF
TGCGCCAGCAGCCAAGATAAGGACAGGGGGTATGGCTACACCTTC
>TRBJ2-7|NA|NA|TRBV9
CASSVGLSASYEQYF
TGTGCCAGCAGCGTCGGCCTGAGCGCCTCCTACGAGCAGTACTTC
>TRBJ1-4|NA|NA|TRBV6-6
CASSYQGGEKLFF
TGTGCCAGCAGTTACCAGGGAGGGGAAAAACTGTTTTTT
>TRBJ2-7|NA|NA|TRBV6-1
CASSSRGYEQYF
TGTGCCAGCAGTAGTAGAGGCTACGAGCAGTACTTC
>TRBJ2-7|TRBD2|NA|TRBV5-1
CASSLAGDSGTYEQYF
TGCGCCAGCAGCTTGGCAGGCGATAGCGGGACCTACGAGCAGTACTTC
>TRBJ1-3|NA|few|TRBV4-1
CASTGEGKSRSGNTIYF
TGCGCCAGCACCGGGGAGGGGAAGTCCCGCTCTGGAAACACCATATATTTT
>TRBJ1-3|TRBD1|NA|TRBV9
CASSVGGGTGPFSGNTIYF
TGTGCCAGCAGCGTAGGAGGAGGGACAGGTCCCTTCTCTGGAAACACCATATATTTT
>TRBJ1-1|NA|NA|TRBV9
CASSVWRGEGTEAFF
TGTGCCAGCAGCGTATGGAGGGGCGAGGGCACTGAAGCTTTCTTT
>TRBJ2-5|NA|NA|TRBV6-5
CASSYFSRLGETQYF
TGTGCCAGCAGTTACTTTTCTAGACTCGGGGAGACCCAGTACTTC
>TRBJ2-7|TRBD1|few|TRBV10-3
CAISADRALEQYF
TGTGCCATCAGTGCCGACAGGGCCCTCGAGCAGTACTTC
>TRBJ2-7|TRBD2|NA|TRBV29-1
CSAGLASEQYF
TGCAGCGCCGGACTAGCCAGCGAGCAGTACTTC
>TRBJ1-2|TRBD1|NA|TRBV19
CASTWTGVDYGYTF
TGTGCCAGTACTTGGACAGGGGTTGACTATGGCTACACCTTC
>TRBJ1-2|NA|NA|TRBV2
CASSHPDRRSNYGYTF
TGTGCCAGCAGTCACCCAGACAGGCGTTCTAACTATGGCTACACCTTC
>TRBJ2-7|NA|once|TRBV30
CAWSEHGGPTYEQYF
TGTGCCTGGAGTGAGCACGGGGGGCCGACCTACGAGCAGTACTTC
>TRBJ2-2|NA|NA|TRBV6-5
CASSSNTVNTGELFF
TGTGCCAGCAGTTCTAACACAGTGAACACCGGGGAGCTGTTTTTT
>TRBJ2-4|TRBD1|NA|TRBV11-2
CASSPPGQGAEGHENIQYF
TGTGCCAGCAGCCCCCCGGGACAGGGGGCAGAGGGTCATGAAAACATTCAGTACTTC
>TRBJ2-7|TRBD1|NA|TRBV4-1
CASSSRDRSYEQYF
TGCGCCAGCAGCAGCCGGGACAGGTCCTACGAGCAGTACTTC
>TRBJ2-5|NA|NA|TRBV5-4
CASSFAAETQYF
TGTGCCAGCAGCTTCGCGGCGGAGACCCAGTACTTC
>TRBJ2-2|TRBD2|NA|TRBV5-8
CASSLMTSGGTGELFF
TGTGCCAGCAGCCTAATGACTAGCGGGGGGACCGGGGAGCTGTTTTTT
>TRBJ2-2|TRBD1|NA|TRBV6-1
CASSEAGIDRENTGELFF
TGTGCCAGCAGTGAAGCGGGTATTGACAGGGAGAACACCGGGGAGCTGTTTTTT
>TRBJ1-1|NA|NA|TRBV15
CATSSSRNTEAFF
TGTGCCACCAGCAGTTCTCGGAACACTGAAGCTTTCTTT
>TRBJ2-3|NA|once|TRBV11-2
CASELPGTGGDTQYF
TGTGCCAGCGAACTTCCTGGGACTGGGGGAGATACGCAGTATTTT
>TRBJ2-5|NA|NA|TRBV15
CATSRVSRAHDPETQYF
TGTGCCACCAGCAGAGTATCGCGAGCGCACGACCCGGAGACCCAGTACTTC
>TRBJ2-1|NA|NA|TRBV28
CASSPTRMNNEQFF
TGTGCCAGCAGTCCCACTAGGATGAACAATGAGCAGTTCTTC
>TRBJ2-1|TRBD2|NA|TRBV5-6
CASIGTNYNEQFF
TGTGCCAGCATCGGGACTAACTACAATGAGCAGTTCTTC
>TRBJ2-2|TRBD2|NA|TRBV7-9
CASSLGPSGSTGELFF
TGTGCCAGCAGCTTAGGTCCTAGCGGGAGTACCGGGGAGCTGTTTTTT
>TRBJ2-3|TRBD2|few|TRBV5-6
CASSPRPREGHSDTQYF
TGTGCCAGCAGCCCGAGGCCTCGGGAGGGCCATAGTGATACGCAGTATTTT
>TRBJ2-7|TRBD1|NA|TRBV16
CASSAQTGGEPTYEQYF
TGTGCCAGCAGCGCCCAGACAGGGGGCGAACCAACCTACGAGCAGTACTTC
>TRBJ1-3|NA|once|TRBV30
CAWSVRRANSGNTIYF
TGTGCCTGGAGTGTAAGGAGGGCGAACTCTGGAAACACCATATATTTT
>TRBJ1-2|TRBD1|NA|TRBV14
CASSPRPGQGYGYTF
TGTGCCAGCAGCCCAAGACCGGGACAGGGATATGGCTACACCTTC
>TRBJ1-3|TRBD1|NA|TRBV2
CAGGTGPGNTIYF
TGTGCAGGGGGGACAGGGCCTGGAAACACCATATATTTT
>TRBJ2-7|NA|NA|TRBV19
CASSTRGLSYEQYF
TGTGCCAGTAGCACCAGAGGGCTTTCCTACGAGCAGTACTTC
>TRBJ2-7|NA|NA|TRBV11-2
CASSLVWTQAAEQYF
TGTGCCAGCAGCTTAGTGTGGACCCAAGCGGCCGAGCAGTACTTC
>TRBJ2-3|TRBD2|NA|TRBV5-6
CASSPLLAGGPLLADTQYF
TGTGCCAGCAGCCCCCTCTTAGCGGGGGGGCCGTTGTTAGCAGATACGCAGTATTTT
>TRBJ2-1|TRBD1|NA|TRBV7-2
CASSLVGTGKGEQFF
TGTGCCAGCAGCTTAGTTGGGACAGGGAAGGGTGAGCAGTTCTTC
>TRBJ2-7|NA|NA|TRBV28
CASSTLDGPNYEQYF
TGTGCCAGCAGTACCCTAGATGGTCCTAACTACGAGCAGTACTTC